The subject of this entry is one T cell receptor (beta chain). Its antigen is not known. This sample was taken from a study of T cell responses to AZD1222 COVID-19 vaccine. Overall study: Analysis merged second doses at about 4 or about 12 weeks.

The study, taken as a whole, reports: Vaccine-related CD4 TCRs covered spike, predominating at 160-218 and 743-854. An increase in Spike-specific TCR breadth and depth was observed after two AZD1222 doses. Repertoire sampling was restricted to post-peak T cell response timepoints.

Profiled with immunoSEQ multiplex PCR; TCRdb holds only in-frame clones, not every one. Altogether roughly 110,000 clones are present, roughly 88% being singletons, with the ten largest covering 5% to 5.5%. The germline V gene encodes CDR1 KGHSH and CDR2 LQKENI. The V segment lost 4 bases and the J segment 0 bases; nucleotides outside the gene matches: 7. This CDR3 has 16 amino acids. The clonotype originates from an adult in good health. The chain is built from TRBV18 and TRBJ1-1; 8 bases align to TRBD1. Sequenced material: peripheral blood, taken on day 0 of AZD1222 vaccination. The CDR3 nucleotides are TGTGCCAGCTCACTAACCGGGACAGGTATGAACACTGAAGCTTTCTTT. This encodes CASSLTGTGMNTEAFF.